This T cell receptor beta chain is drawn from a study of graft-versus-host responses after intestinal transplantation. Looked up from germline, CDR1 is SGHNT and CDR2 is YYREEE (reference sequence). V lost 0 bases to trimming and J lost 8 bases, with 14 bases between them. CDR3 length: 14 amino acids. Clones were read by immunoSEQ multiplex PCR, and TCRdb kept only the in-frame ones, dropping some. In the table there are fewer than 150,000 clones, approximately 92% of which are singletons. A word on this clone: Its antigen remains unknown.

The V gene is TRBV5-4, the J gene TRBJ1-2; D perhaps matches TRBD1 (6 bases). This receptor was taken from a human donor who received an intestinal transplant. The sample in question was unstimulated CD4+ T cells sorted from spleen or lymph node cells, obtained before intestinal transplant. The CDR3 protein is CASSLEQGGLGYTF. CDR3 nucleotides: TGTGCCAGCAGCTTGGAACAGGGTGGATTGGGCTACACCTTC.